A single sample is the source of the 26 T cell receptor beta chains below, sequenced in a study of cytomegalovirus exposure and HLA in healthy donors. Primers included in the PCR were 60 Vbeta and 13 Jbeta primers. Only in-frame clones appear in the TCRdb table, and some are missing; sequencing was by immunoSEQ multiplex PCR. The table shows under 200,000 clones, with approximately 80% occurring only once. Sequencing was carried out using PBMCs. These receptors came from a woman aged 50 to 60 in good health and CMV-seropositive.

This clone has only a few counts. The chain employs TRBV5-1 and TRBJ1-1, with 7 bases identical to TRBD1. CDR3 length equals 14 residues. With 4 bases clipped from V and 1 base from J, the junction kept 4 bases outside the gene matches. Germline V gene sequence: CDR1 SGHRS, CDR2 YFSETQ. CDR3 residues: CASSPGQTNTEAFF. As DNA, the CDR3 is TGCGCCAGCAGCCCGGGACAGACGAACACTGAAGCTTTCTTT.

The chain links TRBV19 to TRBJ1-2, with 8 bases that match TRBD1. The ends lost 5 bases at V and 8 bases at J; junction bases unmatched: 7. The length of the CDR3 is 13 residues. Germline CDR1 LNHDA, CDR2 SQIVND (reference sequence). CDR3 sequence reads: CASSPRTGLGYTF. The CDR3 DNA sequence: TGTGCCAGTAGTCCCCGGACAGGGCTCGGCTACACCTTC.

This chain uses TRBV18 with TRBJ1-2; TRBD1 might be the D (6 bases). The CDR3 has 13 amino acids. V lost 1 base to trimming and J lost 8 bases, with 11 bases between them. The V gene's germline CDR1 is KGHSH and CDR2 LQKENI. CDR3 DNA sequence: TGTGCCAGCTCACCACGACAGGAACGGGGCTACACCTTC. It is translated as CASSPRQERGYTF.

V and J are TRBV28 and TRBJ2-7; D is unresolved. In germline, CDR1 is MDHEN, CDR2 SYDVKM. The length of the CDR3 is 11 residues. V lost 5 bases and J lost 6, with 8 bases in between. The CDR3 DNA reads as TGTGCCAGCAGTGGAGTCGTCGAGCAGTACTTC. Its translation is CASSGVVEQYF. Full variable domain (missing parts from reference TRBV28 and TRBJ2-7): DVKVTQSSRYLVKRTGEKVFLECVQDMDHENMFWYRQDPGLGLRLIYFSYDVKMKEKGDIPEGYSVSREKKERFSLILESASTNQTSMYLCASSGVVEQYFGPGTRLTVT.

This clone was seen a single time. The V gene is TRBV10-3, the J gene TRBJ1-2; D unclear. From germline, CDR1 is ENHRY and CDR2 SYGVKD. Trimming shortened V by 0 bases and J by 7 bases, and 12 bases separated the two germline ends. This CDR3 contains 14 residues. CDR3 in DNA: TGTGCCATCAGTGAGTCGGGCAGCGAGGGTGGCTACACCTTC. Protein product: CAISESGSEGGYTF.

CDR3 DNA: TGTGCCAGCAGTGAATGGGCCAGGGAAAATGGCTACACCTTC. This translates into CASSEWARENGYTF. This sequence joins TRBV6-1 and TRBJ1-2, with a weak D call TRBD1 (5 bases). Trimming removed 2 bases at V and 6 bases at J, with 13 bases between. CDR1 is MNHNS and CDR2 is SASEGT in the germline V gene. The CDR3 covers 14 residues.

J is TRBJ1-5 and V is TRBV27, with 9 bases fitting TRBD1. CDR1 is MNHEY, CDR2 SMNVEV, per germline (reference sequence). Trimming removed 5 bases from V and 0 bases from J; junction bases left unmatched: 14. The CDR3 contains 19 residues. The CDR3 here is CASSTRPGTGRASNQPQHF. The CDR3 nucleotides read TGTGCCAGCAGTACCAGACCCGGGACAGGGAGAGCTAGCAATCAGCCCCAGCATTTT.

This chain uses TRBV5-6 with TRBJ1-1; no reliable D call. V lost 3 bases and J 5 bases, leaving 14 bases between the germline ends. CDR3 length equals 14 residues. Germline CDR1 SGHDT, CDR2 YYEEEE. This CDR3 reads CASSSAVEMTEAFF. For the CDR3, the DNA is TGTGCCAGCAGCTCCGCTGTGGAGATGACTGAAGCTTTCTTT.

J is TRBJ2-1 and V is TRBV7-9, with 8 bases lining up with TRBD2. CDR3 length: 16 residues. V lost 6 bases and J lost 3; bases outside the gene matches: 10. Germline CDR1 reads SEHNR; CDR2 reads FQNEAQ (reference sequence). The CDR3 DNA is TGTGCCAGCAGTTCCGGGGGGGGACTAGACTACAATGAGCAGTTCTTC. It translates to CASSSGGGLDYNEQFF.

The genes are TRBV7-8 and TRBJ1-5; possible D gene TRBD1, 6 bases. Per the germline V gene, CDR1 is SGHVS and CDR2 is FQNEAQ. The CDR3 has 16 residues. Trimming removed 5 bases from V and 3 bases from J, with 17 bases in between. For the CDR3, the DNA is TGTGCCAGCAGCCTGTCATCCAGGGGCCTCAATCAGCCCCAGCATTTT. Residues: CASSLSSRGLNQPQHF.

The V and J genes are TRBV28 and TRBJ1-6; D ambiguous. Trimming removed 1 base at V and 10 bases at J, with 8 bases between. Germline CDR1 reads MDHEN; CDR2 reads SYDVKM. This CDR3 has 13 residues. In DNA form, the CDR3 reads TGTGCCAGCAGTTTATTCAGAAACTCACCCCTCCACTTT. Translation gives CASSLFRNSPLHF. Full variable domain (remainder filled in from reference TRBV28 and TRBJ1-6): DVKVTQSSRYLVKRTGEKVFLECVQDMDHENMFWYRQDPGLGLRLIYFSYDVKMKEKGDIPEGYSVSREKKERFSLILESASTNQTSMYLCASSLFRNSPLHFGNGTRLTVT.

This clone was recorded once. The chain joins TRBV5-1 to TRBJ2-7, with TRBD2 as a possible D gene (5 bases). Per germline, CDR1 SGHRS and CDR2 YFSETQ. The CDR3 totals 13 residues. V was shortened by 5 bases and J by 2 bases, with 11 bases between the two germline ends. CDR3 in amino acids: CASSLWGAYEQYF. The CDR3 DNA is TGCGCCAGCAGTCTCTGGGGAGCCTACGAGCAGTACTTC.

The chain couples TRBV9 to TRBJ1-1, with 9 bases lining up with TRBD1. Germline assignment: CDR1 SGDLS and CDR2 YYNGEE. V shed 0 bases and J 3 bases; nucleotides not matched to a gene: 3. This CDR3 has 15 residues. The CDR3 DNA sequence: TGTGCCAGCAGCGTAGGTAGGGACAGGGACACTGAAGCTTTCTTT. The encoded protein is CASSVGRDRDTEAFF.

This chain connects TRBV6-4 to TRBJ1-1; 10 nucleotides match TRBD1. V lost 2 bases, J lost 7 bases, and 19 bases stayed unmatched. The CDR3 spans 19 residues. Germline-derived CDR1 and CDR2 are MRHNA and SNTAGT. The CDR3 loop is CASSDPDRGRDFKSDEAFF. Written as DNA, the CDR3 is TGTGCCAGCAGTGACCCCGACAGGGGGCGGGACTTCAAGAGTGATGAAGCTTTCTTT.

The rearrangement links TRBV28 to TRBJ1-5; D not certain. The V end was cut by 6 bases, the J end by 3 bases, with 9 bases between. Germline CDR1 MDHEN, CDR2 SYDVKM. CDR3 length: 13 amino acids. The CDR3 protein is CASRRRVNQPQHF. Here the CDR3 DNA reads TGTGCCAGCAGAAGGCGGGTCAATCAGCCCCAGCATTTT.

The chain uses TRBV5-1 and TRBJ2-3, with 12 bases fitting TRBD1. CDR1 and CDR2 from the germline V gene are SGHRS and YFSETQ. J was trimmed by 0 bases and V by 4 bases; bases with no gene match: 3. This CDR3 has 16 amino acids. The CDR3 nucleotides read TGCGCCAGCAGCCGGGGACAGGGGGCGAGCACAGATACGCAGTATTTT. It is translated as CASSRGQGASTDTQYF.

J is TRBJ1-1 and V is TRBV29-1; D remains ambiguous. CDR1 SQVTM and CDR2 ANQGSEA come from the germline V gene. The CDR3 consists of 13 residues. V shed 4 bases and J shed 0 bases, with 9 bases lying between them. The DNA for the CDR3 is TGCAGCGTTGCAGGTAAAATGAACACTGAAGCTTTCTTT. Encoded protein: CSVAGKMNTEAFF.

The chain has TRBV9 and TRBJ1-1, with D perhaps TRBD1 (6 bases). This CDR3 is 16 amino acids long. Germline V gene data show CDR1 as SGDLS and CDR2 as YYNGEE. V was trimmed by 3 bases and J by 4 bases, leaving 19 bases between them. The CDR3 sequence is CASSAQDAVGGTEAFF. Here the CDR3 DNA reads TGTGCCAGCAGCGCCCAAGACGCCGTAGGGGGCACTGAAGCTTTCTTT.

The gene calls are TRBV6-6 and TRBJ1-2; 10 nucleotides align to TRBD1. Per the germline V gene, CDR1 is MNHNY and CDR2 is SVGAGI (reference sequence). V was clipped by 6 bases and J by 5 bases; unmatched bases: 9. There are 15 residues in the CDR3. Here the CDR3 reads CASSPPGTGVYGYTF. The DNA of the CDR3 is TGTGCCAGCAGCCCACCCGGGACAGGGGTGTATGGCTACACCTTC.

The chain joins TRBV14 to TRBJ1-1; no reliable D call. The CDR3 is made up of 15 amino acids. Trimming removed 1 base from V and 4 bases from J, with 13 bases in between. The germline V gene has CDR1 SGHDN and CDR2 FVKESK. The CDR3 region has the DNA TGTGCCAGCAGCCAAGCTATAGCCCGTCGCACTGAAGCTTTCTTT. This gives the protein CASSQAIARRTEAFF.

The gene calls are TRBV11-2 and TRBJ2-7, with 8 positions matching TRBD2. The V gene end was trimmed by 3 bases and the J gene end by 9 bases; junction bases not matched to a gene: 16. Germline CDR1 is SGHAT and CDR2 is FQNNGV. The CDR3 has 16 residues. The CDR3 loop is CASSFTSGVNQGGQYF. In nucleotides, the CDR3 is TGTGCCAGCAGCTTTACTAGCGGTGTTAACCAAGGAGGGCAGTACTTC.

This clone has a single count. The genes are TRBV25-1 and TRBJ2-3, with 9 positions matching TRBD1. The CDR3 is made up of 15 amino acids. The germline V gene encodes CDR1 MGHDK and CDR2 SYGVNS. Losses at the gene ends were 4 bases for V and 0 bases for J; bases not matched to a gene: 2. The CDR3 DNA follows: TGTGCCAGCAGTGGGGACAGGGATAGCACAGATACGCAGTATTTT. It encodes CASSGDRDSTDTQYF.

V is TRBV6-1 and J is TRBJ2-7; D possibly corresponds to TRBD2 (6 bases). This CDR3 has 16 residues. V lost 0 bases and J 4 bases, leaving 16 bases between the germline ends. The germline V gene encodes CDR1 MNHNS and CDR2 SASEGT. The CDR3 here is CASSEAGGLMPYEQYF. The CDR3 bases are TGTGCCAGCAGTGAAGCCGGGGGACTTATGCCTTACGAGCAGTACTTC.

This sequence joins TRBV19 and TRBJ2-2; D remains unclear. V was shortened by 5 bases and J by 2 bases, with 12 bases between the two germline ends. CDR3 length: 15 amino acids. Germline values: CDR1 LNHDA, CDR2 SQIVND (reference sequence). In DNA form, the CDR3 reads TGTGCCAGTAGTTTCACGGGTTTTAACACCGGGGAGCTGTTTTTT. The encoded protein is CASSFTGFNTGELFF.

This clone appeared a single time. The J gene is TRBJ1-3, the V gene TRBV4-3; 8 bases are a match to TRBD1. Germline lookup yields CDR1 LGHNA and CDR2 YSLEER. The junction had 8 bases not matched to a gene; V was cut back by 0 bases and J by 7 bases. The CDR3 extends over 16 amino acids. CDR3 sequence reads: CASSQDRTGGMNTIYF. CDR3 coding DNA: TGCGCCAGCAGCCAAGATCGAACAGGGGGAATGAACACCATATATTTT.

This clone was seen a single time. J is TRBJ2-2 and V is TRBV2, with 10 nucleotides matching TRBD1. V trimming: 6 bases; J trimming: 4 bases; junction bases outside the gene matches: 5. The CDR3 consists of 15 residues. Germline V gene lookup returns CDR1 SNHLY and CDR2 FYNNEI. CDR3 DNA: TGTGCCAGCAGCGTGACAGGGGGCGGCACCGGGGAGCTGTTTTTT. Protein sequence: CASSVTGGGTGELFF.